A single TCR beta chain is shown here with its context. Using immunoSEQ multiplex PCR, the repertoire was profiled, and TCRdb retains in-frame clones only, with some absent. Of 250,000 to 400,000 clones in the sample, 70% to 90% were seen once. The data are from a study of cytomegalovirus exposure and HLA in healthy donors. Germline CDR1 SEHNR, CDR2 FQNEAQ (reference sequence). V dropped 8 bases and J dropped 0 bases, with 23 bases sitting between them. The CDR3 is 19 amino acids. This rearrangement joins TRBV7-9 to TRBJ2-6; weak D call: TRBD1 (6 bases). The clonotype was recovered from a man under 40 in good health and CMV-seronegative. The sample taken for sequencing was PBMCs. In DNA form, the CDR3 reads TGTGCCAGCCGGACAGCCCAAGTCTTTTTCTCCTCTGGGGCCAACGTCCTGACTTTC. Translation gives CASRTAQVFFSSGANVLTF.